One sample yielded the 29 T cell receptor beta chains listed below, sequenced in a study of regulatory T cells in long-lasting Graves disease. The sample's time point: newly diagnosed GD, antithyroid drugs for less than 3 months. From RNA extracted from PBMCs, the TCR library was made. Building the TCR beta libraries relied on iRepertoire HTBI primers, and CDR3 regions underwent Arm-PCR. TCRdb re-derived calls from the multiplex PCR reads in MiXCR, one entry per CDR3 protein. The data show 440,000 or so distinct CDR3 sequences, more than 12% seen once. These data were also reused for a study on T cells in Graves' hyperthyroidism and ophthalmopathy.

The specimen was peripheral blood mononuclear cells (PBMCs), collected at new diagnosis, from a patient treated with antithyroid drugs. The source is a woman aged 25-40 years with Graves disease.

This clonotype was detected ten times or more. The chain links TRBV24-1 to TRBJ2-5; D perhaps matches TRBD1 (5 bases). Deletions cut 3 bases from V and 0 bases from J, with 10 bases between. CDR1 is KGHDR, CDR2 SFDVKD, per germline. This CDR3 has 15 amino acids. The CDR3 DNA follows: TGTGCCACCAGTGATGCGACAGCAAACCAAGAGACCCAGTACTTC. Amino acids: CATSDATANQETQYF.

The V call is TRBV28, the J call TRBJ2-1; TRBD2 matches 7 bases. The V segment lost 3 bases and the J segment 9 bases; nucleotides outside the gene matches: 11. Germline lookup yields CDR1 MDHEN and CDR2 SYDVKM. CDR3 length equals 15 residues. The CDR3 nucleotides are TGTGCCAGCAGTTTCCTAGCGGTATCGCGGAGTGAGCAGTTCTTC. It specifies CASSFLAVSRSEQFF. The full variable domain, rest sourced from reference TRBV28 and TRBJ2-1, is DVKVTQSSRYLVKRTGEKVFLECVQDMDHENMFWYRQDPGLGLRLIYFSYDVKMKEKGDIPEGYSVSREKKERFSLILESASTNQTSMYLCASSFLAVSRSEQFFGPGTRLTVL.

This clonotype has a count of ten or more. The rearrangement uses TRBV2 and TRBJ2-1; 8 bases align to TRBD2. Germline V gives CDR1 SNHLY, CDR2 FYNNEI. The V segment lost 6 bases and the J segment 3 bases; nucleotides outside the gene matches: 4. The CDR3 runs 14 residues. CDR3 loop: CASRSLAGYNEQFF. The CDR3 DNA reads TGTGCCAGCAGGAGTCTAGCGGGCTACAATGAGCAGTTCTTC. The full variable domain, rest sourced from reference TRBV2 and TRBJ2-1, is EPEVTQTPSHQVTQMGQEVILRCVPISNHLYFYWYRQILGQKVEFLVSFYNNEISEKSEIFDDQFSVERPDGSNFTLKIRSTKLEDSAMYFCASRSLAGYNEQFFGPGTRLTVL.

This clonotype appeared many times. This chain connects TRBV30 to TRBJ1-2; D unclear. V lost 5 bases and J 0 bases, leaving 10 bases between the germline ends. The CDR3 is 13 amino acids. The V gene's germline CDR1 is GTSNPN and CDR2 SVGIG (reference sequence). Here the CDR3 reads CAWGGDSNYGYTF. The CDR3 bases are TGTGCCTGGGGTGGGGATTCTAACTATGGCTACACCTTC.

This clonotype was seen a handful of times. The chain combines TRBV6-1 with TRBJ2-1, with 16 bases aligning to TRBD2. Germline lookup yields CDR1 MNHNS and CDR2 SASEGT. V lost 5 bases, J lost 10 bases, and 5 bases stayed unmatched. This CDR3 contains 15 residues. The CDR3 region is CASSTGTSGRGEQFF. CDR3 nucleotide sequence: TGTGCCAGCAGTACCGGGACTAGCGGGAGGGGGGAGCAGTTCTTC.

The sample holds many counts of this clonotype. The V call is TRBV5-1, the J call TRBJ2-7; D not certain. CDR1 and CDR2 (germline): SGHRS, YFSETQ. The CDR3 totals 15 residues. V lost 0 bases and J 0 bases, leaving 10 bases between the germline ends. CDR3 residues: CASSLEPESSYEQYF. The CDR3 region has the DNA TGCGCCAGCAGCTTGGAACCGGAAAGCTCCTACGAGCAGTACTTC.

The CDR3 DNA follows: TGTGCCAGCAGTGACATCCAGGGGAGGGACACAGATACGCAGTATTTT. It encodes CASSDIQGRDTDTQYF. V usage is TRBV9 and J usage is TRBJ2-3; a possible D gene is TRBD2 (7 bases). CDR1 is SGDLS and CDR2 is YYNGEE in the germline V gene. With 5 bases removed from V and 2 bases from J, the gap between germline ends came to 18 bases. This CDR3 is 16 amino acids long.

This clonotype was seen ten or more times. The chain joins TRBV3-1 to TRBJ1-2; D is ambiguous. The CDR3 is 10 residues long. Looked up from germline, CDR1 is LGHDT and CDR2 is YNNKEL (reference sequence). The V end was cut by 3 bases, the J end by 10 bases, with 6 bases between. The CDR3 region is CASSQGSYTF. DNA for the CDR3: TGTGCCAGCAGCCAGGGGTCCTACACCTTC.

This clonotype was counted many times. This chain connects TRBV24-1 to TRBJ2-3; 8 bases are a match to TRBD2. The J segment lost 1 base and the V segment lost 5 bases, leaving 1 base of the junction unmatched. Germline V gene sequence: CDR1 KGHDR, CDR2 SFDVKD. The CDR3 contains 14 residues. The CDR3 nucleotides are TGTGCCACCAGTGGGACTAGCCGCACAGATACGCAGTATTTT. Its protein product is CATSGTSRTDTQYF.

A few counts support this clonotype. The chain couples TRBV20-1 to TRBJ1-4, with D possibly matching TRBD1 (5 bases). This CDR3 has 14 amino acids. Germline-derived CDR1 and CDR2 are DFQATT and SNEGSKA (reference sequence). Trimming removed 1 base at V and 12 bases at J, with 18 bases between. CDR3 loop: CSARAIRPGGELFF. In nucleotides, the CDR3 is TGCAGTGCTAGAGCGATCCGGCCTGGGGGAGAACTGTTTTTT.

About this clonotype itself: A clone one base away is much larger, so this may be a read error. CDR3 amino acids: CAISESRLAGDVTYEQFF. The CDR3 DNA is TGTGCCATCAGTGAGTCTCGACTAGCGGGAGATGTAACCTACGAGCAGTTCTTC. V usage is TRBV10-3 and J usage is TRBJ2-1, with 12 bases aligning to TRBD2. With 0 bases clipped from V and 10 bases from J, the junction kept 13 bases outside the gene matches. Germline-derived CDR1 and CDR2 are ENHRY and SYGVKD. This CDR3 has 18 amino acids.

Many counts were recorded for this clonotype. The chain has TRBV20-1 and TRBJ2-7, with TRBD2 identical over 9 bases. The CDR3 runs to 14 residues. V dropped 1 base and J dropped 6; count of bases not matched to a gene: 7. Germline CDR1 is DFQATT and CDR2 is SNEGSKA (reference sequence). In DNA form, the CDR3 reads TGCAGTGCTAGAGGGGCGGGAGGGCGTGTCGAGCAGTACTTC. Translating gives CSARGAGGRVEQYF.

At least ten counts were recorded for this clonotype. The V gene is TRBV6-5, the J gene TRBJ1-2; 8 bases match TRBD1. CDR1 and CDR2 from the germline V gene are MNHEY and SVGAGI. Losses at the gene ends were 0 bases for V and 8 bases for J; bases not matched to a gene: 11. CDR3 size: 16 residues. The CDR3 here is CASSYSPIGQGRGYTF. CDR3 nucleotides: TGTGCCAGCAGTTACTCGCCGATCGGACAGGGAAGGGGCTACACCTTC.

Many counts were recorded for this clonotype. This chain links TRBV9 with TRBJ2-2; unclear D gene. Germline V lookup: CDR1 SGDLS, CDR2 YYNGEE. Trimming removed 0 bases at V and 4 bases at J, with 10 bases between. This CDR3 spans 15 amino acids. CDR3 sequence (DNA): TGTGCCAGCAGCGTAGTAGGGCGAAGCACCGGGGAGCTGTTTTTT. Protein: CASSVVGRSTGELFF.

This clonotype was detected many times. This chain connects TRBV6-2 or TRBV6-3 to TRBJ1-5; D gene unclear. There are 14 residues in the CDR3. V was clipped by 4 bases and J by 4 bases, with 11 bases between them. CDR1 and CDR2 from the germline V gene are MNHEY and SVGEGT. The CDR3: CASSSQEGNQPQHF. In DNA, the CDR3 is TGTGCCAGCAGTTCCCAGGAAGGGAATCAGCCCCAGCATTTT.

This clonotype was seen repeatedly, ten times or more. The chain carries TRBV6-1 and TRBJ2-1; TRBD1 aligns across 9 bases. The CDR3 is 15 amino acids. V lost 7 bases, J lost 5 bases, and 9 bases stayed unmatched. The germline V gene encodes CDR1 MNHNS and CDR2 SASEGT. This CDR3 is CASKERRQGDNEQFF. The CDR3 DNA reads TGTGCCAGCAAGGAACGGAGACAGGGGGACAATGAGCAGTTCTTC.

Concerning this clonotype: At one end the junction does not follow the germline gene, possibly because of a read error. The rearrangement links TRBV29-1 to TRBJ2-1; 9 nucleotides align to TRBD2. The length of the CDR3 is 15 residues. Looked up from germline, CDR1 is SQVTM and CDR2 is ANQGSEA. This chain's CDR3 is CSVDVSGSSYNEQFF. The CDR3 DNA sequence: TGCAGCGTTGACGTTAGCGGGAGCTCCTATAATGAGCAGTTCTTC.

This clonotype was picked up a small number of times. The chain joins TRBV12-3 or TRBV12-4 to TRBJ2-5, with 8 bases lining up with TRBD2. V was pared by 5 bases and J by 5 bases, with 13 bases of the junction left unmatched. This CDR3 region has 16 residues. The CDR3 protein is CASSPERRLAQETQYF. The CDR3 nucleotides read TGTGCCAGCAGTCCAGAGAGACGACTAGCGCAGGAGACCCAGTACTTC.

This clonotype was recorded many times. The chain couples TRBV5-1 to TRBJ2-5, with 8 nucleotides matching TRBD2. This CDR3 has 16 residues. Looked up from germline, CDR1 is SGHRS and CDR2 is YFSETQ. Losses at the gene ends were 7 bases for V and 0 bases for J; bases not matched to a gene: 11. DNA of the CDR3: TGCGCCAGCCACCTCAGCGGGAGAGGTTACCAAGAGACCCAGTACTTC. Protein product: CASHLSGRGYQETQYF. Variable domain in full (rest from reference TRBV5-1 and TRBJ2-5): KAGVTQTPRYLIKTRGQQVTLSCSPISGHRSVSWYQQTPGQGLQFLFEYFSETQRNKGNFPGRFSGRQFSNSRSEMNVSTLELGDSALYLCASHLSGRGYQETQYFGPGTRLLVL.

This chain links TRBV6-4 with TRBJ1-1; 10 bases match TRBD1. This CDR3 contains 17 residues. Germline lookup yields CDR1 MRHNA and CDR2 SNTAGT. The ends lost 5 bases at V and 1 base at J; junction bases unmatched: 10. The CDR3: CASSYSGTGAGNTEAFF. DNA of the CDR3: TGTGCCAGCAGTTATTCCGGGACAGGGGCGGGGAACACTGAAGCTTTCTTT.

This clonotype has only a few counts. The genes are TRBV9 and TRBJ2-1; 7 positions match TRBD2. This CDR3 region has 16 residues. Germline lookup yields CDR1 SGDLS and CDR2 YYNGEE. V lost 1 base to trimming and J lost 7 bases; unmatched junction nucleotides: 11. CDR3 DNA: TGTGCCAGCAGCGTAAGCGGGGTAGGACTGTCGAATGAGCAGTTCTTC. Its translation: CASSVSGVGLSNEQFF. The complete variable domain, with remaining parts taken from reference TRBV9 and TRBJ2-1, reads DSGVTQTPKHLITATGQRVTLRCSPRSGDLSVYWYQQSLDQGLQFLIQYYNGEERAKGNILERFSAQQFPDLHSELNLSSLELGDSALYFCASSVSGVGLSNEQFFGPGTRLTVL.

A single count supports this clonotype. A far larger clone differs by one base, so this is likely a read error. The chain carries TRBV20-1 and TRBJ2-4; 8 bases are shared with TRBD2. The CDR3 extends over 15 amino acids. Germline V CDR1 and CDR2: DFQATT, SNEGSKA (reference sequence). With V trimmed by 8 bases and J by 13 bases, 22 bases remained unmatched. CDR3 sequence (DNA): TGCAGTCCCAGAGGAGCCAGCGGGAGTGGCCATGAGCAGTACTTC. Translated: CSPRGASGSGHEQYF.

This chain connects TRBV7-3 to TRBJ2-2, with D maybe TRBD2 (6 bases). The CDR3 sequence is 15 residues long. Germline CDR1 is SGHTA and CDR2 is FQGTGA. Trimming cost V 2 bases and J 2 bases, with 9 bases left between them. CDR3 loop: CASSLPGRNTGELFF. CDR3 DNA: TGTGCCAGCAGCTTACCCGGGAGAAACACCGGGGAGCTGTTTTTT.

This clonotype came up a few times. This chain links TRBV30 with TRBJ2-3, with unresolved D. The CDR3 covers 11 residues. Germline V lookup: CDR1 GTSNPN, CDR2 SVGIG (reference sequence). Trimming took 3 bases from V and 8 from J, leaving 9 bases between them. This CDR3 reads CAWSPTATQYF. The CDR3 DNA reads as TGTGCCTGGAGCCCCACCGCTACGCAGTATTTT.

The chain is built from TRBV30 and TRBJ2-7; D remains unclear. The V and J ends lost 3 bases and 5 bases respectively, with 20 bases between them. This CDR3 region has 15 residues. Germline-derived CDR1 and CDR2 are GTSNPN and SVGIG (reference sequence). CDR3 protein: CAWSSPVAGRHEQYF. CDR3 DNA: TGTGCCTGGAGCTCCCCCGTGGCCGGCAGGCACGAGCAGTACTTC.

To note about this clonotype: The junction shows a germline mismatch at one end, possibly a read error. The chain combines TRBV5-1 with TRBJ1-1; no clear D gene. Looked up from germline, CDR1 is SGHRS and CDR2 is YFSETQ. This CDR3 has 13 residues. The CDR3 region has the DNA TGCGCCGGCAGCTTGGGCCTTAACACTGAAGCTTTCTTT. Its translation: CAGSLGLNTEAFF.

The chain uses TRBV20-1 and TRBJ2-7, with D uncertain. The CDR3 is 12 amino acids. CDR1 is DFQATT, CDR2 SNEGSKA, per germline (reference sequence). The V gene lost 7 bases and the J gene lost 0 bases, with 10 bases spanning the gap. CDR3 in amino acids: CSVKFSSYEQYF. Written as DNA, the CDR3 is TGCAGTGTAAAGTTCAGCTCCTACGAGCAGTACTTC.

The sample holds many counts of this clonotype. This sequence joins TRBV4-1 and TRBJ2-5; D perhaps matches TRBD2 (5 bases). Germline loops: CDR1 MGHRA, CDR2 YSYEKL. The CDR3 runs to 13 residues. Trimming left V 3 bases short and J 3 bases short, with 8 bases between. CDR3 DNA sequence: TGCGCCAGCAGCCACTTGGGAGAAGAGACCCAGTACTTC. This translates into CASSHLGEETQYF.

V and J are TRBV5-1 and TRBJ1-2, with a tentative D call TRBD1 (5 bases). The CDR3 sequence is 17 residues long. Germline-derived CDR1 and CDR2 are SGHRS and YFSETQ. Trimming cost V 0 bases and J 2 bases, with 17 bases left between them. The CDR3 reads CASSLEVQGLWNYGYTF. The CDR3 DNA is TGCGCCAGCAGCTTGGAGGTGCAGGGTCTATGGAACTATGGCTACACCTTC.